This T cell receptor (beta chain) is drawn from a study of T cell changes during pregnancy in multiple sclerosis. Here immunoSEQ multiplex PCR was the method, and the copy in TCRdb shows in-frame clones only, minus some. The sample gives some 45,000 clones, around 95% of which show up once; 5.5% to 7% is in the top ten. The CDR3 sequence is 15 residues long. After removal of 4 bases from V and 7 bases from J, the junction contained 9 bases not matched to a gene. The germline V gene has CDR1 LNHNV and CDR2 YYDKDF (reference sequence). Sequenced here: CD8+ T cells from peripheral blood mononuclear cells, sampled in the first trimester of pregnancy. V gene TRBV15 combines with J gene TRBJ1-4; 7 nucleotides line up with TRBD1. The sequence was collected from a female donor with multiple sclerosis, enrolled in a pregnancy study. Written as DNA, the CDR3 is TGTGCCACCAGCACTTACAGGGGACGGGTTGAAAAACTGTTTTTT. Its translation: CATSTYRGRVEKLFF. Full variable domain (rest looked up from reference TRBV15 and TRBJ1-4): DAMVIQNPRYQVTQFGKPVTLSCSQTLNHNVMYWYQQKSSQAPKLLFHYYDKDFNNEADTPDNFQSRRPNTSFCFLDIRSPGLGDTAMYLCATSTYRGRVEKLFFGSGTQLSVL.